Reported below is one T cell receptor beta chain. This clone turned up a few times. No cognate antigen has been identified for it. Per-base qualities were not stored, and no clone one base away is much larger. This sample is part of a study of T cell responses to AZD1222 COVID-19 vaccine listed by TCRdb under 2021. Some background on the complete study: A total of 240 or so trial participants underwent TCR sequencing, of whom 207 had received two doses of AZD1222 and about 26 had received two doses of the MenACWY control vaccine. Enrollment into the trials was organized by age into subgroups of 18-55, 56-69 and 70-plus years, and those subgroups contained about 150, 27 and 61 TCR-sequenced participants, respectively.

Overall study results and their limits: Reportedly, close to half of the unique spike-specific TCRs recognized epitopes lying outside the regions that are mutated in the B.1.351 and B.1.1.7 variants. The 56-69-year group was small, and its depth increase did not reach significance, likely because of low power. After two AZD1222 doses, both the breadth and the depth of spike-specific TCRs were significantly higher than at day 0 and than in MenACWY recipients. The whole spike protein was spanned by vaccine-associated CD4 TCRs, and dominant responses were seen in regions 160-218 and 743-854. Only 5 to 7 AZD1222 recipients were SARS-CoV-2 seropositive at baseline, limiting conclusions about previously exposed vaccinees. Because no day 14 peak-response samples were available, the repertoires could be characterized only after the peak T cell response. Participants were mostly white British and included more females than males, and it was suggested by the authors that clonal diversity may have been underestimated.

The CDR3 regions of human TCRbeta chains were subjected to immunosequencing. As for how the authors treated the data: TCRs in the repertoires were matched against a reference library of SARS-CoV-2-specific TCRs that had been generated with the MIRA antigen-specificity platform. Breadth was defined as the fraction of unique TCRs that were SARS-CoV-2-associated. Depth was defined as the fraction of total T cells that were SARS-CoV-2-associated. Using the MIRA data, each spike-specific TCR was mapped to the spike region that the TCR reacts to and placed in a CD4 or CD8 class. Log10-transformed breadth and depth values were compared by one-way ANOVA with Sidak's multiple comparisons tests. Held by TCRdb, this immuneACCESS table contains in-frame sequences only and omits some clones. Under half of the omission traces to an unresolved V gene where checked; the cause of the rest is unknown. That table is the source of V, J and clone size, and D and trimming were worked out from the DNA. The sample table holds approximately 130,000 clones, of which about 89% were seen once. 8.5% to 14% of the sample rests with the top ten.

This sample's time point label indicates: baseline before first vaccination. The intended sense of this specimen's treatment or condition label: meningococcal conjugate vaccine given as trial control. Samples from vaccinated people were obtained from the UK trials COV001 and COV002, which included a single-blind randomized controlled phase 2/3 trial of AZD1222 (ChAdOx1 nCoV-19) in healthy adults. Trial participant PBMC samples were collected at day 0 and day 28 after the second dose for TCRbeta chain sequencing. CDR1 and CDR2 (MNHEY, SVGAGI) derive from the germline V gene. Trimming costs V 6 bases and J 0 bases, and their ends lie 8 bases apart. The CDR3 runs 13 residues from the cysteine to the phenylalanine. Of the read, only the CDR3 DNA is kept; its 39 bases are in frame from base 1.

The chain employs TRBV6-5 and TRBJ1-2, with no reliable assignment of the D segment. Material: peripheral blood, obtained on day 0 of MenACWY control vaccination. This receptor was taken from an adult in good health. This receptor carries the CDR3 CASRKQPNYGYTF. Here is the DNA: TGTGCCAGCAGAAAACAGCCTAACTATGGCTACACCTTC.